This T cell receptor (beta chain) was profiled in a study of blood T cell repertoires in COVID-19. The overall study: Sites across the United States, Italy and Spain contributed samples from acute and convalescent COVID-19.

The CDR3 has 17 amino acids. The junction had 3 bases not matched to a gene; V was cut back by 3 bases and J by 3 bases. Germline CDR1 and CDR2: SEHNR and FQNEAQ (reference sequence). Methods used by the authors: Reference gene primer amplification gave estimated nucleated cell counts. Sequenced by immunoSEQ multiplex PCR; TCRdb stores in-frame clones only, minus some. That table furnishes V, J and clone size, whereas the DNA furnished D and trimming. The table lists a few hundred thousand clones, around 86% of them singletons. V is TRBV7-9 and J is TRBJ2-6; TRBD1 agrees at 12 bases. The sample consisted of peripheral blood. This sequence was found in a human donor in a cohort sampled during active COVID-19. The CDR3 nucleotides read TGTGCCAGCAGCTTCGGGACAGGGGGCTTTGGGGCCAACGTCCTGACTTTC. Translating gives CASSFGTGGFGANVLTF.